This T cell receptor beta chain emerged from a study of vaccination effects on CD4 cells after COVID-19 (dated by TCRdb to 2022 to 2024). About the study as a whole: Participants received two doses of either the BNT162b2 or the mRNA-1273 mRNA SARS-CoV-2 vaccine. The study compared SARS-CoV-2 spike-specific CD4+ TCR repertoires before and after mRNA vaccination in COVID-19 convalescent patients and infection-naive vaccine recipients. A total of ten to eleven COVID-19 convalescent patients and a handful of SARS-CoV-2-naive healthy vaccine recipients were included in the full study. The Oncomine TCR Beta short-read assay on an Illumina iSeq 100 was used to sequence cultures from other donors in the study.

Here is what the overall study found, with its caveats: Both infection-induced and vaccine-induced clones contracted markedly at late post-vaccination timepoints, which is consistent with waning T cell responses. The study was limited by a small number of convalescent patients and lacked early post-infection timepoints. In healthy vaccine recipients, vaccine-induced clones were almost all SARS-CoV-2 mono-reactive, with only 1 of 255 being cross-reactive with common cold coronaviruses.

In the ViraFEST assay, PBMC were stimulated with viral peptide pools, and antigen-specific CD4+ T cell clonotypes were then identified by expansion using TCR sequencing. After around ten days of culture, CD4+ T cells were isolated with the EasySep CD4+ T cell isolation kit. Healthy vaccine recipients had no prior SARS-CoV-2 infection, confirmed by negative nucleocapsid antibodies before and after vaccination. Each well held two million PBMC cultured in IMDM containing around 5% human AB serum, 10 IU/ml IL-2 and gentamicin, along with about 9.3 ug/ml peptides. Half of the culture medium was replaced with fresh IL-2-containing medium on days 3 and 7. Unless otherwise noted, each peptide stimulation condition was cultured in triplicate wells. PBMC were separated from whole blood using Ficoll-Paque Plus gradient centrifugation and were then either cryopreserved at -140C or used fresh. Overlapping peptide pools spanned the spike proteins of SARS-CoV-2 and the common cold coronaviruses HCoV-NL63, HCoV-OC43 and HCoV-229E. The QIAamp micro DNA kit was used to extract genomic DNA from the cultured CD4+ T cells.

The protocol used for the library was the immunoSEQ multiplex PCR assay. DNA from the CD4+ T cells that had been cultured and isolated underwent TCR beta CDR3 sequencing. As for the authors' bioinformatics: Non-productive TCR sequences were removed and reads were trimmed to the CDR3 region, keeping CDR3s of at least 7 amino acids. The MANAFEST web app was used to identify antigen-specific clonotypes by comparing expansion in peptide wells with expansion in reference cultures. For clones to be considered positive, expansion at FDR<0.05 versus reference and all other wells, an odds ratio above 5, and a frequency above 0.1% in two replicate wells were required. Clonotypes significantly expanded in SARS-CoV-2 spike wells and in at least one common cold coronavirus spike condition were defined as cross-reactive. Levenshtein distance calculated with the stringdist R package was used to assess CDR3 similarity, and unrooted trees were constructed with ape in R 3.6.1. TCRdb re-hosts the immuneACCESS table, in-frame sequences only. Its copies lack some clones; in the studies checked, an unresolved V gene accounts for under half of them, and the cause for the rest is not known. The V and J calls and clone size come from that table; D and trimming were worked out from the DNA. Present in this sample are 20,000 to 25,000 clones, around 71% of which were seen just once. Roughly an eighth of the sample comes from the top ten.

Trimming takes 1 base from V and 4 bases from J, and the germline ends sit 16 bases apart. Spanning cysteine to phenylalanine, the CDR3 consists of 16 amino acids. Just the 48-base CDR3 DNA is kept, in frame starting at base 1. The CDR1 and CDR2 encoded by the germline V gene (reference sequence) are SEHNR and FQNEAQ. Concerning this clone: Its antigen is not yet known. No base quality information exists; no much larger clone differs at one position.

The sequence derives from a human donor who received a COVID-19 vaccine. In this chain, TRBV7-9 is recombined with TRBJ1-2; the D gene identity is not certain. The source material was CD4+ T cells from PBMCs cultured with HCoV-OC43 spike peptides, sampled before COVID-19 vaccination. The cell subset or site label for this specimen denotes: HCoV-OC43 spike overlapping peptide pool stimulation. The CDR3 amino acid sequence is: CASSLEMVAGRYGYTF. Here is the DNA: TGTGCCAGCAGCTTAGAGATGGTTGCAGGACGCTATGGCTACACCTTC.